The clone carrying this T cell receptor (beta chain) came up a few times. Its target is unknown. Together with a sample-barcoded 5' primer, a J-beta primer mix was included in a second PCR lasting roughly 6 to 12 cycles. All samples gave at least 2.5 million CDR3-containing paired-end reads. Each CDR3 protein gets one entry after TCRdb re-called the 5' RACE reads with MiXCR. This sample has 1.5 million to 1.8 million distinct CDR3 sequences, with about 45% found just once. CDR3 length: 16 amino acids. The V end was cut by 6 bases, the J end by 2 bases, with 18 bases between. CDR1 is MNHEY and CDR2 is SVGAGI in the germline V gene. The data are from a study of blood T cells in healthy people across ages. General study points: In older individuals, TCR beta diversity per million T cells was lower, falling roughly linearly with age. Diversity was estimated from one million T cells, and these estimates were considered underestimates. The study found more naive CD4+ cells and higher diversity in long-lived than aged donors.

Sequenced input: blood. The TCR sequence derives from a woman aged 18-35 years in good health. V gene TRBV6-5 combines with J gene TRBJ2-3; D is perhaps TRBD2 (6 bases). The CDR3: CASRPSRRGHTDTQYF. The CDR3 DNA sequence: TGTGCCAGCAGACCCTCCCGGCGGGGCCACACAGATACGCAGTATTTT.